One TCR beta chain is described in this entry. As it was prepared, the TCRbeta library received unique molecular identifiers. A single record per CDR3 protein comes from TCRdb applying MiXCR to the PCR reads. The data contain some 500,000 distinct CDR3 sequences, 30% to 35% of them seen just once; the ten biggest clones take up 2% to 3%. Germline CDR1 and CDR2: SGHNT and YENEEA. The CDR3 is 16 residues long. V lost 1 base, J lost 1 base, and 5 bases stayed unmatched. The record originates from a study of T-cell reconstitution after alpha-beta-depleted transplantation in children. The V call is TRBV11-3, the J call TRBJ1-1, with 8 bases that match TRBD1. The sample was PBMCs from the stem cell graft donor, taken from the stem cell graft. This receptor was identified in a human donor who donated a stem cell graft to a child with aplastic anemia. The CDR3 reads CASSLGAGGTNTEAFF. DNA of the CDR3: TGTGCCAGCAGCTTAGGGGCAGGGGGCACGAACACTGAAGCTTTCTTT. Drawing the rest from reference TRBV11-3 and TRBJ1-1, the complete variable domain is EAGVVQSPRYKIIEKKQPVAFWCNPISGHNTLYWYLQNLGQGPELLIRYENEEAVDDSQLPKDRFSAERLKGVDSTLKIQPAELGDSAVYLCASSLGAGGTNTEAFFGQGTRLTVV.